The 16 T cell receptor beta chains below were found in one sample sequenced in a study of shared clonotypes between healthy human individuals. Libraries were prepared by immunoSEQ multiplex PCR; TCRdb keeps only in-frame clonotypes and omits some of them. Found here are 450,000 to 550,000 clones, 60% to 85% of them singletons; the top ten hold 10% to 15%. The sample comprised PBMCs. These receptors were obtained from a woman aged 40 to 50 in good health. Some clones in this sample may be carry-over from other donors' samples.

The V gene is TRBV27, the J gene TRBJ1-1, with D perhaps matching TRBD1 (5 bases). From germline, CDR1 is MNHEY and CDR2 SMNVEV (reference sequence). The CDR3 totals 15 residues. Trimming stripped 2 bases from V and 5 bases from J, with 15 bases between. CDR3 nucleotide sequence: TGTGCCAGCAGTTTAGATGGGGCCGGGCGGACTGAAGCTTTCTTT. Translated, it gives CASSLDGAGRTEAFF.

V gene TRBV11-3 combines with J gene TRBJ2-2, with TRBD2 matching 8 bases. This CDR3 is built from 16 residues. With V trimmed by 1 base and J by 6 bases, 7 bases remained unmatched. Germline V gene lookup returns CDR1 SGHNT and CDR2 YENEEA. CDR3 in amino acids: CASSLGREGLSGELFF. The CDR3 bases are TGTGCCAGCAGCTTAGGTCGGGAGGGCCTTTCCGGGGAGCTGTTTTTT.

The V and J genes are TRBV5-1 and TRBJ2-5, with TRBD2 identical over 11 bases. Trimming at V came to 3 bases and at J to 5 bases, leaving 6 bases not matched to a gene. This CDR3 is built from 15 residues. CDR1 and CDR2 from the germline V gene are SGHRS and YFSETQ. For the CDR3, the DNA is TGCGCCAGCAGCTGGGGACTAGCGGCGCAGGAGACCCAGTACTTC. It yields the protein CASSWGLAAQETQYF.

In its sample, this clone was seen once. The gene calls are TRBV4-3 and TRBJ1-3, with D possibly matching TRBD1 (5 bases). Trimming left V 0 bases short and J 4 bases short, with 10 bases between. CDR1 and CDR2 (germline): LGHNA, YSLEER. The CDR3 has 15 residues. The CDR3 DNA follows: TGCGCCAGCAGCCAAGACCTAGGGGAAGGAAACACCATATATTTT. Its protein is CASSQDLGEGNTIYF.

This clone appeared many times. Here the CDR3 DNA reads TGTGCCAGCAGTGAGGGACCTTGGGGTGGCTACACCTTC. Translating it yields CASSEGPWGGYTF. The chain recombines TRBV6-1 with TRBJ1-2; D may be TRBD1 (5 bases). V lost 3 bases to trimming and J lost 7 bases, with 12 bases between them. The CDR3 contains 13 residues. The germline CDR1 and CDR2 sequences are MNHNS and SASEGT.

This chain uses TRBV12-5 with TRBJ2-5, with a weak D call TRBD1 (6 bases). The CDR3 is 20 residues long. Germline lookup yields CDR1 LGHNT and CDR2 FRNRAP. Trimming removed 2 bases at V and 5 bases at J, with 30 bases between. The CDR3 DNA reads TGTGCTAGTGGTTTGCCCCTACCGGCCACGTCAGGGGCGGTTGTGGAGACCCAGTACTTC. Amino acid sequence: CASGLPLPATSGAVVETQYF.

Regarding this clone: This CDR3 is also generated by other DNA sequences in the sample. The rearrangement joins TRBV28 to TRBJ1-2, with unresolved D. The CDR3 consists of 11 residues. Trimming stripped 6 bases from V and 5 bases from J, with 7 bases between. CDR1 MDHEN and CDR2 SYDVKM come from the germline V gene. CDR3 sequence (DNA): TGTGCCAGCAGGGACGGTTATGGCTACACCTTC. This encodes CASRDGYGYTF.

In its sample, this clone was seen a few times. The chain links TRBV7-2 to TRBJ1-1; 10 positions match TRBD1. CDR1 is SGHTA and CDR2 is FQGNSA in the germline V gene. Trimming cost V 4 bases and J 5 bases; bases outside gene matches: 1. The CDR3 spans 13 residues. The chain's CDR3 is CASSWGQGTEAFF. The CDR3 coding sequence is TGTGCCAGCAGCTGGGGACAGGGGACTGAAGCTTTCTTT.

This clone was observed a handful of times. This sequence joins TRBV4-1 and TRBJ2-1; 8 bases match TRBD1. V lost 2 bases and J lost 8; bases outside the gene matches: 8. This CDR3 has 15 amino acids. Germline lookup yields CDR1 MGHRA and CDR2 YSYEKL. The DNA of the CDR3 is TGCGCCAGCAGCCAACTTGGCGACAGGGGACATGAGCAGTTCTTC. This sequence encodes CASSQLGDRGHEQFF.

Details on this clone: This sample also contains other DNA sequences that code for the same CDR3. The V call is TRBV14, the J call TRBJ1-5; D not resolved. The V end lost 4 bases, the J end lost 4 bases, and 8 bases lay between the germline ends. The CDR3 runs 13 residues. Germline CDR1 and CDR2: SGHDN and FVKESK. CDR3 DNA: TGTGCCAGCAGCCCAGACCGGAATCAGCCCCAGCATTTT. Translation: CASSPDRNQPQHF.

This sequence joins TRBV7-3 and TRBJ2-1; 8 positions agree with TRBD2. V was clipped by 5 bases and J by 2 bases; unmatched bases: 8. Germline V CDR1 and CDR2: SGHTA, FQGTGA. The CDR3 extends over 16 amino acids. The CDR3 region is CASSPAGGRTYNEQFF. The CDR3 bases are TGTGCCAGCAGCCCGGCCGGCGGGAGGACCTACAATGAGCAGTTCTTC.

The chain couples TRBV7-2 to TRBJ2-7; no clear D gene. This CDR3 is 14 amino acids long. CDR1 is SGHTA and CDR2 is FQGNSA in the germline V gene. The ends were cut back, 3 bases at V and 5 bases at J, with 14 bases in the middle. CDR3 nucleotide sequence: TGTGCCAGCAGCTTGGGCCTGATGGTCGACGAGCAGTACTTC. This encodes CASSLGLMVDEQYF.

This chain connects TRBV15 to TRBJ2-5; 9 bases line up with TRBD1. The CDR3 has 16 residues. Germline assignment: CDR1 LNHNV and CDR2 YYDKDF (reference sequence). With V trimmed by 4 bases and J by 7 bases, 13 bases remained unmatched. The CDR3 region is CATSNYRGRGLGTQYF. Written as DNA, the CDR3 is TGTGCCACCAGCAACTACAGGGGGCGAGGGCTAGGGACCCAGTACTTC.

V gene TRBV5-8 combines with J gene TRBJ1-2, with D unclear. This CDR3 comprises 14 residues. V shed 5 bases and J shed 8 bases, with 19 bases lying between them. From germline, CDR1 is SGHTS and CDR2 YDEGEE. This CDR3 reads CASRLGLNSAGYTF. The CDR3 DNA sequence: TGTGCCAGCAGACTGGGTCTCAACAGCGCCGGCTACACCTTC.

The sample holds a few counts of this clone. V is TRBV6-5 and J is TRBJ1-2; 10 positions agree with TRBD1. Trimming at V came to 7 bases and at J to 4 bases, leaving 6 bases not matched to a gene. Germline loops: CDR1 MNHEY, CDR2 SVGAGI. The CDR3 is 14 residues long. CDR3 sequence: CASTQGQGLYGYTF. The CDR3 coding sequence is TGTGCCAGCACCCAGGGACAGGGGCTCTATGGCTACACCTTC.

The rearrangement uses TRBV6-5 and TRBJ1-2, with TRBD1 identical over 7 bases. Germline V gene lookup returns CDR1 MNHEY and CDR2 SVGAGI. This CDR3 contains 14 residues. V lost 0 bases to trimming and J lost 8 bases; unmatched junction nucleotides: 6. The CDR3: CASSYSSRGRGYTF. The CDR3 nucleotides are TGTGCCAGCAGTTACTCGAGTAGGGGGCGAGGCTACACCTTC.